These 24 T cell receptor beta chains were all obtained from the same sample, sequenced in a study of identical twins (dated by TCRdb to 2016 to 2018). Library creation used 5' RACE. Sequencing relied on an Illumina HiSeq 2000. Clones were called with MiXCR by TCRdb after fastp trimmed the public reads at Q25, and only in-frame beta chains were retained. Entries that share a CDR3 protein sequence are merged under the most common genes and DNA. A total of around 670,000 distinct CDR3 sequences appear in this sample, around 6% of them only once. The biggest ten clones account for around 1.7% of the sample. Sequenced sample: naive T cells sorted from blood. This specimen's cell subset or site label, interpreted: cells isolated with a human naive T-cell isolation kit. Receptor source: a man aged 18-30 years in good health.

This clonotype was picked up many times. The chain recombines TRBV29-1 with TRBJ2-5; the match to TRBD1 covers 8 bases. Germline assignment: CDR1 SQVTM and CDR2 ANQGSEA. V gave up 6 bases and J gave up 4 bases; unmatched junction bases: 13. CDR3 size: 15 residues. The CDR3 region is CSVPTDRVSRETQYF. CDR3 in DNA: TGCAGCGTCCCTACGGACAGGGTCAGTCGAGAGACCCAGTACTTC. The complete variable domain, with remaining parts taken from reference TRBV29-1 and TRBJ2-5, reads SAVISQKPSRDICQRGTSLTIQCQVDSQVTMMFWYRQQPGQSLTLIATANQGSEATYESGFVIDKFPISRPNLTFSTLTVSNMSPEDSSIYLCSVPTDRVSRETQYFGPGTRLLVL.

In DNA, the CDR3 is TGTGCCAGCAGCCTTCCTCGGGGACAGGGGAGCTCCTACAATGAGCAGTTCTTC. It translates to CASSLPRGQGSSYNEQFF. The chain joins TRBV12-3 or TRBV12-4 to TRBJ2-1, with 10 bases identical to TRBD1. With V trimmed by 6 bases and J by 0 bases, 11 bases remained unmatched. This CDR3 spans 18 amino acids.

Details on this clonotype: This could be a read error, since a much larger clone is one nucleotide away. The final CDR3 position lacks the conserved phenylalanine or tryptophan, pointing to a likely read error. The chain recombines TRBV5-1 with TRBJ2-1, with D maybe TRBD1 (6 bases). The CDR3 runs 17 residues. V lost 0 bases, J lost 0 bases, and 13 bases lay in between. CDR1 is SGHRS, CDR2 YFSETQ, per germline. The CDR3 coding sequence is TGCGCCAGCAGCTTGGACCCCACAGGGTACTCCTACAATGAGCAGTTCGTC. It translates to CASSLDPTGYSYNEQFV.

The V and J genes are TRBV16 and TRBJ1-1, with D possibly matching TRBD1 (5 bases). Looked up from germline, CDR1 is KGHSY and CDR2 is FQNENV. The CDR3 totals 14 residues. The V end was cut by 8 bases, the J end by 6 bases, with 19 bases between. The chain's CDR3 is CASVGRMSGSEAFF. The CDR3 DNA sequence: TGTGCCAGCGTGGGGCGAATGAGCGGATCTGAAGCTTTCTTT.

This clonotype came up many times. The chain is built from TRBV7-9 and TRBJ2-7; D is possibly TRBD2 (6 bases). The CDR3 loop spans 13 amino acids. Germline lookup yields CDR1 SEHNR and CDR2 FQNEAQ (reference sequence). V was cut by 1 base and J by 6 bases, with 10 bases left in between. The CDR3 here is CASSLGLGGEQYV. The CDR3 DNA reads TGTGCCAGCAGCTTAGGACTAGGAGGCGAGCAGTACGTC.

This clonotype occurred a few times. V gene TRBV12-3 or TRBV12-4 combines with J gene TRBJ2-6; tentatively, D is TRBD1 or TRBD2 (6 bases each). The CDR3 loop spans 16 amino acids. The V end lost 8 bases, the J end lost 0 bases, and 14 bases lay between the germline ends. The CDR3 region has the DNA TGTGCCAGCCGGGGGCTGCGGGGCTCTGGGGCCAACGTCCTGACTTTC. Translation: CASRGLRGSGANVLTF.

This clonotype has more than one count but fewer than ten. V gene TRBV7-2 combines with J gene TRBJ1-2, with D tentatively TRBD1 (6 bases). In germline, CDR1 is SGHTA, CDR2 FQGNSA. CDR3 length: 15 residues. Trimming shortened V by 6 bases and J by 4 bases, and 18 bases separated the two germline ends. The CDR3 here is CASRQPPGHPYGYTF. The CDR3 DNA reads TGTGCCAGCAGACAGCCCCCGGGACATCCCTATGGCTACACCTTC. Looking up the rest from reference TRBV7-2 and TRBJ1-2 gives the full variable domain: GAGVSQSPSNKVTEKGKDVELRCDPISGHTALYWYRQSLGQGLEFLIYFQGNSAPDKSGLPSDRFSAERTGGSVSTLTIQRTQQEDSAVYLCASRQPPGHPYGYTFGSGTRLTVV.

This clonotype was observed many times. The CDR3 nucleotides read TGCAGCGTTGGGCTAGCGGGAGCTGGTGAGCAGTTCTTC. This codes for CSVGLAGAGEQFF. This chain links TRBV29-1 with TRBJ2-1; TRBD2 matches 10 bases. V trimming: 4 bases; J trimming: 9 bases; junction bases outside the gene matches: 6. This CDR3 has 13 amino acids. In germline, CDR1 is SQVTM, CDR2 ANQGSEA.

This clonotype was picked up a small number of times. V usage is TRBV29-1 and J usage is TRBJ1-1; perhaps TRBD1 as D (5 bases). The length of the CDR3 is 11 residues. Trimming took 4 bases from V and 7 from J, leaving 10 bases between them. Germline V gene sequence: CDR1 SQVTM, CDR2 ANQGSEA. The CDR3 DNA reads TGCAGCGTTGGGGGACTCGGTGAAGCTTTCTTT. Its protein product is CSVGGLGEAFF.

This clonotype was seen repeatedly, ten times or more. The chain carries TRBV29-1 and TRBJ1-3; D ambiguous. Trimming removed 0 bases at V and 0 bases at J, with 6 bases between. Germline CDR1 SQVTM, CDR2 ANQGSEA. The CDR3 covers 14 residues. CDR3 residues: CSVEDGDSGNTIYF. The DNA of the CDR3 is TGCAGCGTTGAAGACGGGGACTCTGGAAACACCATATATTTT.

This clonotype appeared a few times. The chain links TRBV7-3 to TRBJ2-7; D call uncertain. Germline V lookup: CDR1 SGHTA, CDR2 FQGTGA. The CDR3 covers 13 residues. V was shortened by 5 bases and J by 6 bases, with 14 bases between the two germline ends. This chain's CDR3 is CASSPGYGREQYF. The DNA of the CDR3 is TGTGCCAGCAGCCCCGGATATGGACGCGAGCAGTACTTC.

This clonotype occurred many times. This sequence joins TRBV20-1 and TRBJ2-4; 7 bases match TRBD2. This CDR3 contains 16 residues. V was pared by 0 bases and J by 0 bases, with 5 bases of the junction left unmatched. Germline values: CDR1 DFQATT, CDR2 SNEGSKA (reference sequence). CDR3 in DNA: TGCAGTGCTAGAGATCCAGCGGGGCTAGCCAAAAACATTCAGTACTTC. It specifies CSARDPAGLAKNIQYF.

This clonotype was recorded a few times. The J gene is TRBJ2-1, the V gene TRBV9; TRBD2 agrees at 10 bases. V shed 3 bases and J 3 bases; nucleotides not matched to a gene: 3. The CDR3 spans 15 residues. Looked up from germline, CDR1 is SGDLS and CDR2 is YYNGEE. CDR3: CASSASGSDYNEQFF. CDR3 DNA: TGTGCCAGCAGCGCTAGCGGGAGTGACTACAATGAGCAGTTCTTC. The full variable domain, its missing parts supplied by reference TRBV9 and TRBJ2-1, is DSGVTQTPKHLITATGQRVTLRCSPRSGDLSVYWYQQSLDQGLQFLIQYYNGEERAKGNILERFSAQQFPDLHSELNLSSLELGDSALYFCASSASGSDYNEQFFGPGTRLTVL.

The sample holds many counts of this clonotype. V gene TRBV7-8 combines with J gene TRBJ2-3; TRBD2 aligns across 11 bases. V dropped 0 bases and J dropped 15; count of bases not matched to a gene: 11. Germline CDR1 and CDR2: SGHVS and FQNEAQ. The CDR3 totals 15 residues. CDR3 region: CASSLATSGSVSSYF. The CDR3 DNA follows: TGTGCCAGCAGCTTAGCTACTAGCGGGAGCGTCTCGAGCTATTTT. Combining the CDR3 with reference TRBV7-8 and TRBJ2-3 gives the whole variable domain GAGVSQSPRYKVAKRGQDVALRCDPISGHVSLFWYQQALGQGPEFLTYFQNEAQLDKSGLPSDRFFAERPEGSVSTLKIQRTQQEDSAVYLCASSLATSGSVSSYFGPGTRLTVL.

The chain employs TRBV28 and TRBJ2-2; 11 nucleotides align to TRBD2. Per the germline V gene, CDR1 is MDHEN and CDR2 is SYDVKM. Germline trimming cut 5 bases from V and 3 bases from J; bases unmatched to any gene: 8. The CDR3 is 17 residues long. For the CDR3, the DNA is TGTGCCAGCAGTCCTCGACTAGCGGGGACTTACACCGGGGAGCTGTTTTTT. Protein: CASSPRLAGTYTGELFF.

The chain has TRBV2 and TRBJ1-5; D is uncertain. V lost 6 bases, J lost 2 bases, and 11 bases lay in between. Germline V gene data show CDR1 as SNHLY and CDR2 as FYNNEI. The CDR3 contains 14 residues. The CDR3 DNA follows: TGTGCCAGCAGGGGCTTCATCGGCAATCAGCCCCAGCATTTT. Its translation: CASRGFIGNQPQHF. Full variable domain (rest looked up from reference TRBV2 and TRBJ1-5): EPEVTQTPSHQVTQMGQEVILRCVPISNHLYFYWYRQILGQKVEFLVSFYNNEISEKSEIFDDQFSVERPDGSNFTLKIRSTKLEDSAMYFCASRGFIGNQPQHFGDGTRLSIL.

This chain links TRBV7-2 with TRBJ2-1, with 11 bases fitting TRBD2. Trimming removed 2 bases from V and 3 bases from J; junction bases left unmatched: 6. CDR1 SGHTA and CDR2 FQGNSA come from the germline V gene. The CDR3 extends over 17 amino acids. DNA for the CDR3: TGTGCCAGCAGCTTACGACTCGGGACTAGCGGCTACAATGAGCAGTTCTTC. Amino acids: CASSLRLGTSGYNEQFF.

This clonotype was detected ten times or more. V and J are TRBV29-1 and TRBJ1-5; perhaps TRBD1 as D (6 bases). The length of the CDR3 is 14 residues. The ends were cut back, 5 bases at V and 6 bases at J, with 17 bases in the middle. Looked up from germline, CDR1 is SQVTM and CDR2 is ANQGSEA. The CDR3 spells CSVSPSGAGQPQHF. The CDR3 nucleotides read TGCAGCGTTTCCCCCTCGGGGGCTGGTCAGCCCCAGCATTTT.

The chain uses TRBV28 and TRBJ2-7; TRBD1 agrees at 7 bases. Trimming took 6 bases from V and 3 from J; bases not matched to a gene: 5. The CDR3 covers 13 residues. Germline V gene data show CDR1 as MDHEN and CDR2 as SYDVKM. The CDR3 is CASRSTGNYEQYF. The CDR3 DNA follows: TGTGCCAGCAGGTCGACAGGGAACTACGAGCAGTACTTC. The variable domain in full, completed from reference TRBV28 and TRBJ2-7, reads DVKVTQSSRYLVKRTGEKVFLECVQDMDHENMFWYRQDPGLGLRLIYFSYDVKMKEKGDIPEGYSVSREKKERFSLILESASTNQTSMYLCASRSTGNYEQYFGPGTRLTVT.

The CDR3 is CSARRGIQYF. The CDR3 nucleotides are TGCAGTGCTCGCAGGGGGATTCAGTACTTC. The chain links TRBV20-1 to TRBJ2-4; 7 bases line up with TRBD1. The germline V gene has CDR1 DFQATT and CDR2 SNEGSKA (reference sequence). This CDR3 spans 10 amino acids. With V trimmed by 5 bases and J by 10 bases, 2 bases remained unmatched.

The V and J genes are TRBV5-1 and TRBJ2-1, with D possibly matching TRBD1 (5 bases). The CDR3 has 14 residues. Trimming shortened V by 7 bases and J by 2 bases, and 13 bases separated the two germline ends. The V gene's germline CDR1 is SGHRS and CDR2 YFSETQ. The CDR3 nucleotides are TGCGCCAGCCTACAGGACCCTACCTACAATGAGCAGTTCTTC. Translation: CASLQDPTYNEQFF.

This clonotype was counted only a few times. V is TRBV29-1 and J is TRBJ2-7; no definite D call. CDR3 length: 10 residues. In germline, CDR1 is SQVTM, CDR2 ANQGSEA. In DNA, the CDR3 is TGCACCCTCGGGCCGGGCGAGCAGTACGTC. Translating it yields CTLGPGEQYV.

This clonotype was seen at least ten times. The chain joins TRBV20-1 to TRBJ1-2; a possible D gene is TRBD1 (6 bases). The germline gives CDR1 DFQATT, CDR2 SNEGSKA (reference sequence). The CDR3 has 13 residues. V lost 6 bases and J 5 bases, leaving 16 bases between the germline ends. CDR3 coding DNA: TGCAGTGCAGCAACAGGGTCCCCTTATGGCTACACCTTC. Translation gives CSAATGSPYGYTF.

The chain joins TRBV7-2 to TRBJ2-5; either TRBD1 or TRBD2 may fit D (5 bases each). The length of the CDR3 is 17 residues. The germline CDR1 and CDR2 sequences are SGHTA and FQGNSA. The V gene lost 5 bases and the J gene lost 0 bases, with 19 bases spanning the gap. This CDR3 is CASSPGFQRTYQETQYF. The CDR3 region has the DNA TGTGCCAGCAGCCCAGGGTTCCAGCGGACGTACCAAGAGACCCAGTACTTC.